Detailed here is one T cell receptor beta chain. Its specificity is not known. This sample stems from a study of breast tumors, draining lymph nodes, adjacent tissues. Broader study findings: Luminal-like breast cancer showed significantly higher tumor–nontumor repertoire similarity than basal-like.

The CDR3 runs 14 residues. V lost 5 bases and J lost 7; bases outside the gene matches: 11. Germline V gene data show CDR1 as SGHAT and CDR2 as FQNNGV. TCRdb fed the multiplex PCR reads into MiXCR, producing one record per CDR3 protein. The sample has 66,000 or so distinct CDR3 sequences; 40% to 45% are singletons. V usage is TRBV11-2 and J usage is TRBJ2-7; 7 bases align to TRBD1. The sample comprised breast tumor tissue. The sequence was obtained from a female donor with breast cancer. Some clones in this sample may be carry-over from other donors' samples. CDR3 bases: TGTGCCAGCAGCACTGTACAGGGGAAGCAGGAGCAGTACTTC. Encoded protein: CASSTVQGKQEQYF.